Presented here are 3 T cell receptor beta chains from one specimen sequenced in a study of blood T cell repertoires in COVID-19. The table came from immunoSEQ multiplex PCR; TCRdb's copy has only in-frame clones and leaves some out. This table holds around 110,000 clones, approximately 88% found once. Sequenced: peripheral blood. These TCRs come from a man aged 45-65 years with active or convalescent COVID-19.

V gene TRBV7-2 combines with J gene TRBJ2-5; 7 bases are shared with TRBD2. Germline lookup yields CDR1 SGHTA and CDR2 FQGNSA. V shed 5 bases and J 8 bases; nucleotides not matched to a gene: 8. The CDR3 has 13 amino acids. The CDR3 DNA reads TGTGCCAGCAGCCCCGACTGGGGGGGAACCCAGTACTTC. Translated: CASSPDWGGTQYF.

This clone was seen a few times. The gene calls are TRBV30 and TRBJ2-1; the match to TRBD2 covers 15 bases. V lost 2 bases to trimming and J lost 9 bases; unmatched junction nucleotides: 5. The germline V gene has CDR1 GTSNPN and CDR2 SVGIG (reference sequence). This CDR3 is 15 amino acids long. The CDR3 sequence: CAWSRKGLAGGEQFF. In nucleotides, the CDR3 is TGTGCCTGGAGTCGCAAGGGACTAGCGGGGGGTGAGCAGTTCTTC.

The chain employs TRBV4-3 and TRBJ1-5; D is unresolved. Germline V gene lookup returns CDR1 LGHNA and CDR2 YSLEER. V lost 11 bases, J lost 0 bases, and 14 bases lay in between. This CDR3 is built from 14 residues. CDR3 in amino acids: CASAADFSNQPQHF. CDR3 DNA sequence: TGCGCCTCTGCGGCGGATTTTAGCAATCAGCCCCAGCATTTT.